This T cell receptor (beta chain) was retrieved from a study of blood T cell repertoires in COVID-19. Germline V lookup: CDR1 SGHRS, CDR2 YFSETQ. Between the trimmed V and J ends, which lost 7 bases and 0 bases, there was a span of 13 bases. The CDR3 spans 14 residues. In the authors' methods: Reference gene primer amplification gave nucleated cell count estimates. Libraries were prepared by immunoSEQ multiplex PCR; TCRdb keeps only in-frame clonotypes and omits some of them. V, J and clone size are those of that table, while D and trimming were read from the DNA. Of 40,000 to 50,000 clones in the sample, 80% to 90% were seen once.

This TCR was recovered from a human donor in a cohort sampled during active COVID-19. The donor label of this sample is uncertain. V is TRBV5-1 and J is TRBJ1-1; possible D gene TRBD1, 6 bases. The sequenced material came from peripheral blood. This CDR3 is CASGGDRMNTEAFF. CDR3 coding DNA: TGCGCCAGCGGGGGCGACAGGATGAACACTGAAGCTTTCTTT.